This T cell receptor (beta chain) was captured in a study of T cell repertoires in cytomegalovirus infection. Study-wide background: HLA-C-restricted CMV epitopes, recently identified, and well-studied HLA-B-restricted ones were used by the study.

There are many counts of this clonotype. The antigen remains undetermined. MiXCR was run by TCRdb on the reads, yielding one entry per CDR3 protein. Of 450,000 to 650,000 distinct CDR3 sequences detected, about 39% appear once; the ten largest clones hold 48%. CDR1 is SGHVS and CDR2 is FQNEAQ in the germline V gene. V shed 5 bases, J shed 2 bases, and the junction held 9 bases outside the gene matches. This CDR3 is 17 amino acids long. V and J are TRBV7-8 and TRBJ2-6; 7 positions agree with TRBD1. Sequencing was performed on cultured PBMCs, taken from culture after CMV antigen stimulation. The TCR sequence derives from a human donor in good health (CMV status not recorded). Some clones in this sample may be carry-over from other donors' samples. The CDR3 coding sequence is TGTGCCAGCAGCCGACAGGGTTCAAGGGCTGGGGCCAACGTCCTGACTTTC. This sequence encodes CASSRQGSRAGANVLTF.